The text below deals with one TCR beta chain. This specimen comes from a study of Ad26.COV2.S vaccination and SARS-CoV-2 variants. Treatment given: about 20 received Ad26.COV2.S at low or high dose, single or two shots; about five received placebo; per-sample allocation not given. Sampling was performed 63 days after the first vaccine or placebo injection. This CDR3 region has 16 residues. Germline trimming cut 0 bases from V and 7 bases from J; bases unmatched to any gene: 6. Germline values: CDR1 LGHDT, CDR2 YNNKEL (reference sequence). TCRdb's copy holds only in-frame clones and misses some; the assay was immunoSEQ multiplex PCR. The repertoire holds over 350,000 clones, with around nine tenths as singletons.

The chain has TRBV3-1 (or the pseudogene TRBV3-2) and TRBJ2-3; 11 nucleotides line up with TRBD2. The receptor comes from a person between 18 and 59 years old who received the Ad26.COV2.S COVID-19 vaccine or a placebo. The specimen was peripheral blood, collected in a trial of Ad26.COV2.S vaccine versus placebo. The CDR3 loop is CASSQDASSGGNTQYF. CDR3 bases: TGTGCCAGCAGCCAAGATGCGTCTAGCGGGGGGAATACGCAGTATTTT.